The next 29 T cell receptor beta chains were all read from a single sample in a study of cytomegalovirus exposure and HLA in healthy donors. It was with 60 Vbeta and 13 Jbeta primers that the PCR ran. The protocol was immunoSEQ multiplex PCR, while the TCRdb copy is restricted to in-frame clones and leaves out a portion. The top ten clones hold roughly 0.75% of a sample with hundreds of thousands of clones, around 80% of them seen once. What was sequenced was PBMCs. Source of these receptors: a boy between 2 and 10 years old in good health and CMV-seronegative.

This chain joins TRBV4-2 and TRBJ2-1, with 15 bases fitting TRBD2. The germline V gene has CDR1 LGHNA and CDR2 YNFKEQ. This CDR3 comprises 19 residues. The junction had 12 bases not matched to a gene; V was cut back by 3 bases and J by 6 bases. The CDR3 protein is CASSHPPGLAGGRPNEQFF. The CDR3 DNA reads as TGTGCCAGCAGCCATCCTCCGGGACTAGCGGGAGGAAGGCCCAATGAGCAGTTCTTC.

This clone was seen just once. The chain employs TRBV29-1 and TRBJ2-2, with a tentative D call TRBD1 (6 bases). The CDR3 runs to 13 residues. Trimming removed 3 bases at V and 6 bases at J, with 11 bases between. Germline-derived CDR1 and CDR2 are SQVTM and ANQGSEA. CDR3 in amino acids: CSVDRAGAGELFF. The CDR3 DNA is TGCAGCGTTGATCGGGCAGGGGCCGGGGAGCTGTTTTTT.

This clone was observed a single time. V and J are TRBV6-1 and TRBJ2-1; 7 bases agree with TRBD1. Trimming removed 8 bases from V and 0 bases from J; junction bases left unmatched: 7. Germline-derived CDR1 and CDR2 are MNHNS and SASEGT. The CDR3 has 15 residues. The CDR3 DNA reads as TGTGCCAGCGCCGGGGACAGTAGCTCCTACAATGAGCAGTTCTTC. Protein product: CASAGDSSSYNEQFF.

V is TRBV6-5 and J is TRBJ1-1; no reliable D call. Germline V gives CDR1 MNHEY, CDR2 SVGAGI. V was cut by 8 bases and J by 1 base, with 14 bases left in between. The CDR3 loop spans 14 amino acids. For the CDR3, the DNA is TGTGCCAGCCGGAGGGAACATCGGAACACTGAAGCTTTCTTT. Its protein is CASRREHRNTEAFF.

CDR3 sequence: CASSVVGGVKKNEQFF. The CDR3 nucleotides are TGTGCCAGCAGCGTAGTCGGCGGGGTGAAGAAAAATGAGCAGTTCTTC. The chain has TRBV9 and TRBJ2-1; D is perhaps TRBD2 (6 bases). Trimming stripped 0 bases from V and 7 bases from J, with 17 bases between. Germline V CDR1 and CDR2: SGDLS, YYNGEE. This CDR3 has 16 amino acids.

The gene calls are TRBV7-9 and TRBJ1-3; D is perhaps TRBD1 (6 bases). V lost 6 bases and J lost 0, with 18 bases in between. Germline V lookup: CDR1 SEHNR, CDR2 FQNEAQ (reference sequence). CDR3 size: 17 residues. The CDR3 here is CASRPPGQRSSGNTIYF. The CDR3 DNA is TGTGCCAGCAGACCCCCTGGACAGCGTAGCTCTGGAAACACCATATATTTT.

This sequence joins TRBV2 and TRBJ1-3; D gene uncertain. Germline lookup yields CDR1 SNHLY and CDR2 FYNNEI. V dropped 2 bases and J dropped 0 bases, with 8 bases sitting between them. The CDR3 extends over 15 amino acids. The CDR3 DNA reads TGTGCCAGCAGTGAATGGGAGTTCTCTGGAAACACCATATATTTT. This sequence encodes CASSEWEFSGNTIYF.

The CDR3: CSVDGWGHRDTQYF. The CDR3 nucleotides are TGCAGCGTTGATGGGTGGGGGCATAGAGATACGCAGTATTTT. The J gene is TRBJ2-3, the V gene TRBV29-1; D possibly corresponds to TRBD1 (6 bases). The CDR3 has 14 amino acids. V shed 3 bases and J shed 5 bases, with 15 bases lying between them. The germline gives CDR1 SQVTM, CDR2 ANQGSEA.

The rearrangement joins TRBV5-6 to TRBJ2-2; D is unclear. This CDR3 is built from 16 residues. V was shortened by 0 bases and J by 3 bases, with 12 bases between the two germline ends. CDR1 is SGHDT, CDR2 YYEEEE, per germline. The CDR3 region is CASSLVAETDTGELFF. CDR3 in DNA: TGTGCCAGCAGCTTGGTGGCAGAAACAGACACCGGGGAGCTGTTTTTT.

A single count supports this clone. This chain links TRBV7-6 with TRBJ2-3, with D possibly TRBD2 on 5 matching bases. In germline, CDR1 is SGHVS, CDR2 FNYEAQ. Between the trimmed V and J ends, which lost 1 base and 5 bases, there was a span of 7 bases. The CDR3 has 13 residues. In nucleotides, the CDR3 is TGTGCCAGCAGCTTAGGAGGGCTAGATACGCAGTATTTT. Residues: CASSLGGLDTQYF.

The chain employs TRBV11-2 and TRBJ2-3; weak D call: TRBD2 (5 bases). Trimming took 4 bases from V and 3 from J, leaving 8 bases between them. The CDR3 is 13 residues long. CDR1 and CDR2 from the germline V gene are SGHAT and FQNNGV. This chain's CDR3 is CASSSRRTDTQYF. CDR3 sequence (DNA): TGTGCCAGCAGCTCGCGGAGGACAGATACGCAGTATTTT.

The CDR3, as DNA: TGTGCCAGCAGTTTAGGGGGCGGCTATGGCTACACCTTC. Its translation: CASSLGGGYGYTF. This chain joins TRBV27 and TRBJ1-2; D might be TRBD1 (6 bases). Germline V gene lookup returns CDR1 MNHEY and CDR2 SMNVEV (reference sequence). The V end was cut by 2 bases, the J end by 4 bases, with 8 bases between. The CDR3 is made up of 13 amino acids.

The chain combines TRBV13 with TRBJ2-7; no firm D call. The germline gives CDR1 PRHDT, CDR2 FYEKMQ (reference sequence). The CDR3 is made up of 13 amino acids. The V gene lost 3 bases and the J gene lost 3 bases, with 9 bases spanning the gap. The CDR3 here is CASSLGRIYEQYF. DNA for the CDR3: TGTGCCAGCAGCTTGGGCAGAATCTACGAGCAGTACTTC.

The gene calls are TRBV15 and TRBJ1-1, with 7 bases matching TRBD1. The germline V gene has CDR1 LNHNV and CDR2 YYDKDF (reference sequence). Trimming at V came to 3 bases and at J to 0 bases, leaving 4 bases not matched to a gene. The CDR3 covers 15 residues. As DNA, the CDR3 is TGTGCCACCAGCAGGGGGACAGAGCTGAACACTGAAGCTTTCTTT. Amino acid sequence: CATSRGTELNTEAFF.

The rearrangement joins TRBV2 to TRBJ1-4; D is possibly TRBD1 (5 bases). CDR3 size: 11 residues. Germline CDR1 reads SNHLY; CDR2 reads FYNNEI. Trimming pared 8 bases from V and 10 bases from J, leaving 11 bases between. The CDR3 region is CASAQGAKLFF. The DNA of the CDR3 is TGTGCCAGCGCCCAGGGTGCAAAACTGTTTTTT. The full variable domain, completed using reference TRBV2 and TRBJ1-4, is EPEVTQTPSHQVTQMGQEVILRCVPISNHLYFYWYRQILGQKVEFLVSFYNNEISEKSEIFDDQFSVERPDGSNFTLKIRSTKLEDSAMYFCASAQGAKLFFGSGTQLSVL.

V usage is TRBV12-5 and J usage is TRBJ2-7; 10 bases align to TRBD1. After removal of 5 bases from V and 5 bases from J, the junction contained 6 bases not matched to a gene. Germline loops: CDR1 LGHNT, CDR2 FRNRAP. The CDR3 covers 14 residues. This CDR3 is CASGLGQGFDEQYF. As DNA, the CDR3 is TGTGCTAGTGGTCTGGGACAGGGGTTTGACGAGCAGTACTTC.

J is TRBJ2-1 and V is TRBV7-3; 7 bases map to TRBD2. From germline, CDR1 is SGHTA and CDR2 FQGTGA. The CDR3 has 15 residues. Trimming cost V 5 bases and J 8 bases; bases outside gene matches: 12. Here the CDR3 reads CASSPDDGGLDEQFF. The CDR3 bases are TGTGCCAGCAGCCCCGACGACGGGGGGTTGGATGAGCAGTTCTTC.

The V gene is TRBV7-2, the J gene TRBJ2-7; possible D gene TRBD1, 6 bases. The CDR3 is 12 amino acids. The germline V gene has CDR1 SGHTA and CDR2 FQGNSA. Trimming removed 5 bases at V and 4 bases at J, with 9 bases between. The CDR3: CASSTGSYEQYF. The CDR3 nucleotides are TGTGCCAGCAGCACAGGGTCATACGAGCAGTACTTC.

This clone was counted between two and nine times. The chain employs TRBV6-5 and TRBJ1-1; possible D gene TRBD1, 6 bases. Germline V lookup: CDR1 MNHEY, CDR2 SVGAGI. Trimming took off 5 bases at V and 0 bases at J, with 13 bases between the two ends. This CDR3 contains 15 residues. CDR3 loop: CASSPATGMNTEAFF. The CDR3 bases are TGTGCCAGCAGTCCTGCGACAGGAATGAACACTGAAGCTTTCTTT.

The rearrangement uses TRBV29-1 and TRBJ2-7, with 9 bases matching TRBD1. This CDR3 contains 13 residues. Germline trimming cut 6 bases from V and 4 bases from J; bases unmatched to any gene: 7. Germline assignment: CDR1 SQVTM and CDR2 ANQGSEA. This chain's CDR3 is CSVGTGMSYEQYF. The CDR3 nucleotides are TGCAGCGTCGGGACAGGGATGTCTTACGAGCAGTACTTC.

This chain uses TRBV29-1 with TRBJ1-3, with 10 bases identical to TRBD1. Per germline, CDR1 SQVTM and CDR2 ANQGSEA. Trimming took 7 bases from V and 3 from J; bases not matched to a gene: 6. The CDR3 sequence is 14 residues long. CDR3 amino acids: CSGAGTGVGNTIYF. The CDR3 DNA sequence: TGCAGCGGAGCCGGGACAGGGGTTGGAAACACCATATATTTT.

The V and J genes are TRBV5-1 and TRBJ2-7; 8 bases are a match to TRBD1. CDR3 length: 15 residues. CDR1 is SGHRS, CDR2 YFSETQ, per germline. J was trimmed by 3 bases and V by 0 bases; bases with no gene match: 5. The CDR3 region is CASSLEQGGYYEQYF. For the CDR3, the DNA is TGCGCCAGCAGCTTGGAACAGGGGGGATACTACGAGCAGTACTTC.

The chain uses TRBV27 and TRBJ2-7; no definite D call. CDR1 and CDR2 (germline): MNHEY, SMNVEV (reference sequence). This CDR3 is built from 12 residues. Deletions cut 0 bases from V and 3 bases from J, with 3 bases between. The CDR3 is CASSLSVYEQYF. The CDR3 DNA reads as TGTGCCAGCAGTTTATCCGTCTACGAGCAGTACTTC.

The CDR3 region is CASSVLWVEQGGMPQHF. The CDR3 bases are TGTGCCAGCAGTGTGTTGTGGGTGGAGCAGGGAGGGATGCCCCAGCATTTT. The J gene is TRBJ1-5, the V gene TRBV6-1; possibly TRBD1 for D (5 bases). The CDR3 has 17 residues. V was clipped by 4 bases and J by 9 bases, with 25 bases between them. Per the germline V gene, CDR1 is MNHNS and CDR2 is SASEGT.

V and J are TRBV5-1 and TRBJ2-5; 7 bases agree with TRBD1. This CDR3 has 12 residues. Germline trimming cut 8 bases from V and 4 bases from J; bases unmatched to any gene: 5. Germline loops: CDR1 SGHRS, CDR2 YFSETQ. CDR3 loop: CASKQGSETQYF. In DNA, the CDR3 is TGCGCCAGTAAACAGGGGTCAGAGACCCAGTACTTC. Combining the CDR3 with reference TRBV5-1 and TRBJ2-5 gives the whole variable domain KAGVTQTPRYLIKTRGQQVTLSCSPISGHRSVSWYQQTPGQGLQFLFEYFSETQRNKGNFPGRFSGRQFSNSRSEMNVSTLELGDSALYLCASKQGSETQYFGPGTRLLVL.

V is TRBV18 and J is TRBJ1-5; D gene uncertain. The V end lost 6 bases, the J end lost 6 bases, and 12 bases lay between the germline ends. The CDR3 length is 13 residues. CDR1 KGHSH and CDR2 LQKENI come from the germline V gene. CDR3 region: CASSPGSFQPQHF. The CDR3 coding sequence is TGTGCCAGCTCTCCGGGTAGTTTTCAGCCCCAGCATTTT.

The chain employs TRBV27 and TRBJ2-7; 8 bases map to TRBD1. The CDR3 is made up of 15 amino acids. Germline V lookup: CDR1 MNHEY, CDR2 SMNVEV (reference sequence). V lost 3 bases, J lost 3 bases, and 7 bases stayed unmatched. The CDR3 region has the DNA TGTGCCAGCAGTTTTTCAGGGGGCAATTTCTACGAGCAGTACTTC. This encodes CASSFSGGNFYEQYF.

This clone was seen just once. V gene TRBV9 combines with J gene TRBJ1-1, with TRBD1 identical over 7 bases. V was clipped by 3 bases and J by 2 bases; unmatched bases: 7. Germline V gives CDR1 SGDLS, CDR2 YYNGEE. The CDR3 runs 15 residues. CDR3 DNA sequence: TGTGCCAGCAGCGCAAAGACAGGGATTAACACTGAAGCTTTCTTT. It encodes CASSAKTGINTEAFF.

The J gene is TRBJ2-1, the V gene TRBV27; TRBD2 aligns across 13 bases. In germline, CDR1 is MNHEY, CDR2 SMNVEV (reference sequence). The CDR3 totals 17 residues. The ends lost 6 bases at V and 0 bases at J; junction bases unmatched: 5. CDR3 in DNA: TGTGCCAGCAGACCGGGACTAGCGGGGAGCTCCTACAATGAGCAGTTCTTC. It translates to CASRPGLAGSSYNEQFF.